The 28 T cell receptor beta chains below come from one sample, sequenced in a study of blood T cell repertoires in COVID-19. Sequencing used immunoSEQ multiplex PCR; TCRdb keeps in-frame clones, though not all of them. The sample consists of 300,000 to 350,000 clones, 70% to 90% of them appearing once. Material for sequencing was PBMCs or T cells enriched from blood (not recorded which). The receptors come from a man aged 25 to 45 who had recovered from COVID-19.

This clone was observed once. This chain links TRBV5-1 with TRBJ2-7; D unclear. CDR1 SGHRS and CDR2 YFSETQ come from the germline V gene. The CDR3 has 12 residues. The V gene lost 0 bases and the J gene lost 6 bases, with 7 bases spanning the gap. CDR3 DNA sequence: TGCGCCAGCAGCTTGGGACAAGCCGAGCAGTACTTC. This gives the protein CASSLGQAEQYF.

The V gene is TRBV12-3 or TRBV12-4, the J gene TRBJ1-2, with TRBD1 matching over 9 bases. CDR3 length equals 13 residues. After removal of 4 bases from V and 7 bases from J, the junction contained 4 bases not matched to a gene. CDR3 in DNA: TGTGCCAGCAGTTCGGGACAGGGTTTTGGCTACACCTTC. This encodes CASSSGQGFGYTF.

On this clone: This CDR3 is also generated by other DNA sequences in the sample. The CDR3 reads CASSLLPTGELFF. The CDR3 coding sequence is TGTGCCAGCAGCTTACTCCCCACCGGGGAGCTGTTTTTT. The rearrangement links TRBV7-9 to TRBJ2-2; D is unclear. There are 13 residues in the CDR3. Germline CDR1 and CDR2: SEHNR and FQNEAQ (reference sequence). V was cut by 2 bases and J by 4 bases, with 5 bases left in between.

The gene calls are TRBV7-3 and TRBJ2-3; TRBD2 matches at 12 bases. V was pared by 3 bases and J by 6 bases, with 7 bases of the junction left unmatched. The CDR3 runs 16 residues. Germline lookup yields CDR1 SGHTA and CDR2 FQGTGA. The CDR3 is CASSLDLAGGPDTQYF. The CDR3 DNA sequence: TGTGCCAGCAGCTTGGATCTAGCGGGGGGGCCTGATACGCAGTATTTT.

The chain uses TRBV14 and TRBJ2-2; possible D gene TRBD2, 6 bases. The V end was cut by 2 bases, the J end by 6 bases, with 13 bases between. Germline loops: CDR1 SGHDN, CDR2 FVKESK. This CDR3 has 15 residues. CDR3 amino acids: CASSQQNPGAGELFF. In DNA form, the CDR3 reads TGTGCCAGCAGCCAACAAAATCCGGGGGCCGGGGAGCTGTTTTTT.

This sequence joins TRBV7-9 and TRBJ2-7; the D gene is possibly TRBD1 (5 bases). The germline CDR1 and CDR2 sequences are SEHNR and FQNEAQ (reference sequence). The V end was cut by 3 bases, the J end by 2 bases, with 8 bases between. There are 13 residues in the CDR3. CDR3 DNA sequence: TGTGCCAGCAGCTTGGAGACAGCCTACGAGCAGTACTTC. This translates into CASSLETAYEQYF.

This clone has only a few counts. The CDR3 DNA reads TGCGCCAGCATGGGGAGGGCGTCTGGAAACACCATATATTTT. It yields the protein CASMGRASGNTIYF. The chain has TRBV10-2 and TRBJ1-3; D is unresolved. Per germline, CDR1 WSHSY and CDR2 SAAADI. There are 14 residues in the CDR3. The V gene lost 7 bases and the J gene lost 1 base, with 11 bases spanning the gap.

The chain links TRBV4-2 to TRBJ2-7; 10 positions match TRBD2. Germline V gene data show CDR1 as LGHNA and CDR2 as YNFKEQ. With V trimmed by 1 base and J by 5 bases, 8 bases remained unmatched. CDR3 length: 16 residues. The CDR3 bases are TGTGCCAGCAGCCAAGGAAGTCTAGCGGGGGCGGACGAGCAGTACTTC. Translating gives CASSQGSLAGADEQYF.

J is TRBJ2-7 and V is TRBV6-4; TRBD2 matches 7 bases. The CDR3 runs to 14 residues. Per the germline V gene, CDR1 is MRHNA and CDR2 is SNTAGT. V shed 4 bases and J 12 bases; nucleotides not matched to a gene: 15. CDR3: CASSVREAASVVYF. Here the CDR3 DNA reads TGTGCCAGCAGTGTACGGGAGGCCGCCTCGGTGGTGTACTTC.

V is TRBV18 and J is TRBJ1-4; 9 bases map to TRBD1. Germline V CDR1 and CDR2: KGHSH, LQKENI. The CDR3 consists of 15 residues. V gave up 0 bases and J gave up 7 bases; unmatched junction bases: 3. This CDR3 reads CASSPPMDRGEKLFF. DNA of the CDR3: TGTGCCAGCTCACCACCGATGGACAGGGGTGAAAAACTGTTTTTT.

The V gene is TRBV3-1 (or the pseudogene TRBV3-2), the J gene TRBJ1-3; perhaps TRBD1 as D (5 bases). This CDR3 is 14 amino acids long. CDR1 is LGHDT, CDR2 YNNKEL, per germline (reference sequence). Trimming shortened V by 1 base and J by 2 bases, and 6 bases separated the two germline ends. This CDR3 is CASSQVRAGNTIYF. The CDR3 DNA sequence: TGTGCCAGCAGCCAAGTCAGGGCTGGAAACACCATATATTTT.

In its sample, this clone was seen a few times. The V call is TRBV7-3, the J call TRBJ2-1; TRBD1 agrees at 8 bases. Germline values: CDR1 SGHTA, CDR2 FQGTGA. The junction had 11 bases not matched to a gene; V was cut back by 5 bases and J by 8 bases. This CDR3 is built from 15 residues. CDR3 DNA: TGTGCCAGCAGCGAATACGGGAACAGGGGGGATGAGCAGTTCTTC. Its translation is CASSEYGNRGDEQFF.

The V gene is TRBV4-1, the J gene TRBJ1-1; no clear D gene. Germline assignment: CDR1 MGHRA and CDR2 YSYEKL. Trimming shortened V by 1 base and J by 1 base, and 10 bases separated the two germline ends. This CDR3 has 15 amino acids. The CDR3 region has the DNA TGCGCCAGCAGCCAAGGATCGACGGGGAACACTGAAGCTTTCTTT. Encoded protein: CASSQGSTGNTEAFF.

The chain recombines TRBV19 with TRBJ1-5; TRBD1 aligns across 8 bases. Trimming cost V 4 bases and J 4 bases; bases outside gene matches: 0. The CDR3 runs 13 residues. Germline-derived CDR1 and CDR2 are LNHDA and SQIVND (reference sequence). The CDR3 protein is CASSRQGNQPQHF. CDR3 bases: TGTGCCAGTAGTAGACAGGGGAATCAGCCCCAGCATTTT.

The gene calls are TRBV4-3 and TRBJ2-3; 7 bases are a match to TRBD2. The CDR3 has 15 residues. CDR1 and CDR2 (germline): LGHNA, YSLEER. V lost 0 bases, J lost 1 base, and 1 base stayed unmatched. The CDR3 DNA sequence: TGCGCCAGCAGCCAAGAGCTAGCGGGCACAGATACGCAGTATTTT. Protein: CASSQELAGTDTQYF.

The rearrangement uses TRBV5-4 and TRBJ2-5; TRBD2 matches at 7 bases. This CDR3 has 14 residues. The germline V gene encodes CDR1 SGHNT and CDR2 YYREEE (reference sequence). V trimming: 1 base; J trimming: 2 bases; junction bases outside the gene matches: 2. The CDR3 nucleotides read TGTGCCAGCAGCTTGCAGGGAGGGCAAGAGACCCAGTACTTC. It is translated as CASSLQGGQETQYF.

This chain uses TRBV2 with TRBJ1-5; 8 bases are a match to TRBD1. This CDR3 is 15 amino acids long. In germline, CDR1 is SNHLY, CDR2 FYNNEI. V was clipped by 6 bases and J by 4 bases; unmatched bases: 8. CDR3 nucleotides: TGTGCCAGCAGAGGACAGGGTCTTGGTAATCAGCCCCAGCATTTT. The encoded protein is CASRGQGLGNQPQHF. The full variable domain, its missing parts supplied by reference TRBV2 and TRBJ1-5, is EPEVTQTPSHQVTQMGQEVILRCVPISNHLYFYWYRQILGQKVEFLVSFYNNEISEKSEIFDDQFSVERPDGSNFTLKIRSTKLEDSAMYFCASRGQGLGNQPQHFGDGTRLSIL.

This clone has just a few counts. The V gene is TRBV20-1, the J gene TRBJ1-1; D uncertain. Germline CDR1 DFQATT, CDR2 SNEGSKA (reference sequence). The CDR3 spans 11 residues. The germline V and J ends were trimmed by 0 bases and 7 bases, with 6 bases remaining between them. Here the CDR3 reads CSARDPYEAFF. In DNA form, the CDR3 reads TGCAGTGCTAGAGATCCGTATGAAGCTTTCTTT.

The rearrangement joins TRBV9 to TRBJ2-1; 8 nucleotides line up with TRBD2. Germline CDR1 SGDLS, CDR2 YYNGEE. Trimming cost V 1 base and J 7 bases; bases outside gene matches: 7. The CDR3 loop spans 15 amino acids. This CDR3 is CASSVSGGPSNEQFF. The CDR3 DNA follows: TGTGCCAGCAGCGTATCGGGGGGGCCGAGTAATGAGCAGTTCTTC.

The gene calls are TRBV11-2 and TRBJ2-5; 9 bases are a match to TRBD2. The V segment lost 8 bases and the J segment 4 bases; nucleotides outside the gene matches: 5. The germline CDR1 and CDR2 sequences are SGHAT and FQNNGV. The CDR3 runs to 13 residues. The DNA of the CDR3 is TGTGCCAGCGGCGGGGGGGCCCTAGAGACCCAGTACTTC. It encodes CASGGGALETQYF.

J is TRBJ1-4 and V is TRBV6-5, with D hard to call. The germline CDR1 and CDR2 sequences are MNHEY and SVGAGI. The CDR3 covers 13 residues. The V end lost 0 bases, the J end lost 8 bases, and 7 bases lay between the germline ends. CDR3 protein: CASSYSGGEKLFF. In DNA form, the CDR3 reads TGTGCCAGCAGTTACTCTGGCGGAGAAAAACTGTTTTTT.

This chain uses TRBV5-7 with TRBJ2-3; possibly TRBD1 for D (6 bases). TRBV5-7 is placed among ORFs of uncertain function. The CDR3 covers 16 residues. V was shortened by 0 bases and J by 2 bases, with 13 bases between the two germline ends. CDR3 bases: TGTGCCAGCAGCTTGGTCGGTTTGGGGGCCACAGATACGCAGTATTTT. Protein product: CASSLVGLGATDTQYF.

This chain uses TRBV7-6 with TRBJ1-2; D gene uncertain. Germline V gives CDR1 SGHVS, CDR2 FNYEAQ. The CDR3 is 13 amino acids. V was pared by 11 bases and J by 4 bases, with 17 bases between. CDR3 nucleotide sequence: TGTGCCGTTAAAAGGCCCGAGGGCTATGGCTACACCTTC. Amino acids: CAVKRPEGYGYTF.

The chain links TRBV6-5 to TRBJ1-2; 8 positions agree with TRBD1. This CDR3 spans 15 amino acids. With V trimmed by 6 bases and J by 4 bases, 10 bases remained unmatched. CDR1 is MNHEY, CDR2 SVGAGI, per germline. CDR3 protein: CASSRVGQGGYGYTF. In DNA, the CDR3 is TGTGCCAGCAGCCGTGTCGGACAGGGCGGCTATGGCTACACCTTC.

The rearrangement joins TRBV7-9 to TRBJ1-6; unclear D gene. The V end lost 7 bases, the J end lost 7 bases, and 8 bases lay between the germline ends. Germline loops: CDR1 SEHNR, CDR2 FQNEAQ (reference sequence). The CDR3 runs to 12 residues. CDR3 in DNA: TGTGCCAGCAACAAACAGAATTCACCCCTCCACTTT. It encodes CASNKQNSPLHF.

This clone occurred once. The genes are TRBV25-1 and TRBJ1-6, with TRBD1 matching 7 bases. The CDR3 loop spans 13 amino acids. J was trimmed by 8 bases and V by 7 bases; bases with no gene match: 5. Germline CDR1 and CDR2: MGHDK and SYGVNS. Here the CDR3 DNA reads TGTGCCAGCACTCAAACAGGGGATTCACCCCTCCACTTT. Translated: CASTQTGDSPLHF.

This CDR3 is CASSQLAGVPSTDTQYF. CDR3 in DNA: TGCGCCAGCAGCCAACTAGCGGGGGTACCTAGCACAGATACGCAGTATTTT. The rearrangement links TRBV5-1 to TRBJ2-3; 11 positions match TRBD2. Germline lookup yields CDR1 SGHRS and CDR2 YFSETQ. Trimming cost V 4 bases and J 0 bases; bases outside gene matches: 7. The CDR3 runs 17 residues.

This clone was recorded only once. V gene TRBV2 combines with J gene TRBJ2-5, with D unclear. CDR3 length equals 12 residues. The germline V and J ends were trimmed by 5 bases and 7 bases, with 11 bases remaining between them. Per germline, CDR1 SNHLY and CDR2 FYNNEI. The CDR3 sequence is CASSIDTGTQYF. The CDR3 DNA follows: TGTGCCAGCAGTATCGATACCGGGACCCAGTACTTC.